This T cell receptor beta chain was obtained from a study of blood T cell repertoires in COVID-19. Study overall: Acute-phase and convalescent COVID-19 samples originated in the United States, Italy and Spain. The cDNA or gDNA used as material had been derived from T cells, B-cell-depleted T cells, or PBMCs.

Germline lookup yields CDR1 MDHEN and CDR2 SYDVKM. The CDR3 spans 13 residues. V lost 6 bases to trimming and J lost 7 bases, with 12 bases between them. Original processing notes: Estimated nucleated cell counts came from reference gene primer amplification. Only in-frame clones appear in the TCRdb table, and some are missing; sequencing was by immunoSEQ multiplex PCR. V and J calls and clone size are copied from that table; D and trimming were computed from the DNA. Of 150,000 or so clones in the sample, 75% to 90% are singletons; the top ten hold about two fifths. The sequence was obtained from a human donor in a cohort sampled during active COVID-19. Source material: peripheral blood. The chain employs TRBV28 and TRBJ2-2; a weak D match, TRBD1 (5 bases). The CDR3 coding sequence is TGTGCCAGCAGAACCAGGGCGAACGGGGAGCTGTTTTTT. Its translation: CASRTRANGELFF.